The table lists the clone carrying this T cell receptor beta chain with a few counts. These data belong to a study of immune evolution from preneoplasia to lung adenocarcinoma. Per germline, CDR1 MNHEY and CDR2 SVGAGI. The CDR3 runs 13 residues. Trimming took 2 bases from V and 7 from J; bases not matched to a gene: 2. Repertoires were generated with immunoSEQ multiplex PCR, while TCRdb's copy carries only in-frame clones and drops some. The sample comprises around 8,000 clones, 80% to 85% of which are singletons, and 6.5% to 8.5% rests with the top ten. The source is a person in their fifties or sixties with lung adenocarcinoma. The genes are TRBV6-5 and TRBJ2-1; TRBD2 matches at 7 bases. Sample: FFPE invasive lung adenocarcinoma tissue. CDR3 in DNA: TGTGCCAGCAGTTACGGGGAGGGGAATGAGCAGTTCTTC. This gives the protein CASSYGEGNEQFF.